This T cell receptor (beta chain) originates from a study of cytomegalovirus exposure and HLA in healthy donors. Study-level background: Per a later analysis, the 666 first-cohort and approximately 120 validation repertoires shared one platform.

Profiled with immunoSEQ multiplex PCR; TCRdb holds only in-frame clones, not every one. The sample shows about 57,000 clones, approximately 93% of them seen only once. Worth noting for this clone: Its antigen is not known.

The CDR3 sequence is 13 residues long. The V gene's germline CDR1 is SGHAT and CDR2 FQNNGV. V was cut by 3 bases and J by 9 bases, with 12 bases left in between. General study points: A list of 164 TCR beta chains associated with cytomegalovirus was given.

The clonotype was recovered from a woman aged 18-30 years in good health and CMV-seronegative. The sequenced material came from PBMCs. The chain links TRBV11-2 to TRBJ2-1; perhaps TRBD1 as D (6 bases). CDR3: CASSFGQNVEQFF. The CDR3 bases are TGTGCCAGCAGCTTCGGACAGAACGTTGAGCAGTTCTTC.